The 8 T cell receptor beta chains presented below share a single source sample, sequenced in a study of blood T cell repertoires in COVID-19. Clones were read by immunoSEQ multiplex PCR, and TCRdb kept only the in-frame ones, dropping some. The repertoire holds 200,000 or so clones, with around nine tenths as singletons. Specimen: peripheral blood. These receptors were collected from a woman aged 40 to 49 who had recovered from COVID-19.

This rearrangement joins TRBV18 to TRBJ1-1; 9 bases align to TRBD1. This CDR3 contains 15 residues. Unmatched junction bases numbered 8, after V lost 5 bases and J lost 4 bases. Looked up from germline, CDR1 is KGHSH and CDR2 is LQKENI. CDR3 nucleotides: TGTGCCAGCTCAGCGGGGACAGGGAGGGGCACTGAAGCTTTCTTT. The encoded protein is CASSAGTGRGTEAFF.

This clone was observed a single time. In DNA form, the CDR3 reads TGTGCCAGCAGTTATAGCGGGAGTATCAGGGAGCAGTTCTTC. This encodes CASSYSGSIREQFF. The chain has TRBV28 and TRBJ2-1, with TRBD2 matching over 9 bases. J gave up 10 bases and V 4 bases, and 8 bases lay outside the gene matches. The CDR3 has 14 amino acids. The germline V gene encodes CDR1 MDHEN and CDR2 SYDVKM.

The chain has TRBV18 and TRBJ2-7; 7 bases agree with TRBD2. Unmatched junction bases numbered 11, after V lost 3 bases and J lost 3 bases. Germline loops: CDR1 KGHSH, CDR2 LQKENI. The CDR3 sequence is 16 residues long. The CDR3 coding sequence is TGTGCCAGCTCACCCCCGCTAGAGCGGGAACTCTACGAGCAGTACTTC. This encodes CASSPPLERELYEQYF.

The rearrangement uses TRBV29-1 and TRBJ1-2, with a weak D call TRBD1 (6 bases). CDR3 size: 14 residues. V was pared by 4 bases and J by 1 base, with 13 bases between. Germline values: CDR1 SQVTM, CDR2 ANQGSEA. CDR3 DNA: TGCAGCGTTGCAAGGGACAACAATAACTATGGCTACACCTTC. It codes for CSVARDNNNYGYTF. Using reference TRBV29-1 and TRBJ1-2 for the parts outside the CDR3, the full variable domain is SAVISQKPSRDICQRGTSLTIQCQVDSQVTMMFWYRQQPGQSLTLIATANQGSEATYESGFVIDKFPISRPNLTFSTLTVSNMSPEDSSIYLCSVARDNNNYGYTFGSGTRLTVV.

The chain recombines TRBV20-1 with TRBJ1-2, with D hard to call. V lost 6 bases to trimming and J lost 6 bases, with 14 bases between them. Germline CDR1 DFQATT, CDR2 SNEGSKA (reference sequence). The length of the CDR3 is 12 residues. The CDR3 is CSASFREDGYTF. The CDR3 DNA sequence: TGCAGTGCCAGTTTCCGGGAAGATGGCTACACCTTC.

The J gene is TRBJ1-1, the V gene TRBV30; D is uncertain. V gave up 3 bases and J gave up 8 bases, with 10 bases separating them. The CDR3 has 11 amino acids. Germline V gene data show CDR1 as GTSNPN and CDR2 as SVGIG (reference sequence). The CDR3 DNA reads as TGTGCCTGGAGGCGTGAGAGGGAAGCTTTCTTT. This sequence encodes CAWRREREAFF.

The CDR3 DNA reads as TGTGCCAGCACTCTCGGCTCTGGAAACACCATATATTTT. It is translated as CASTLGSGNTIYF. This chain joins TRBV28 and TRBJ1-3; D is unclear. The germline V gene encodes CDR1 MDHEN and CDR2 SYDVKM. This CDR3 has 13 amino acids. Trimming cost V 7 bases and J 0 bases, with 7 bases left between them. Combining the CDR3 with reference TRBV28 and TRBJ1-3 gives the whole variable domain DVKVTQSSRYLVKRTGEKVFLECVQDMDHENMFWYRQDPGLGLRLIYFSYDVKMKEKGDIPEGYSVSREKKERFSLILESASTNQTSMYLCASTLGSGNTIYFGEGSWLTVV.

This chain joins TRBV15 and TRBJ2-1; tentative D call: TRBD1 (5 bases). The germline gives CDR1 LNHNV, CDR2 YYDKDF (reference sequence). The CDR3 totals 14 residues. V was cut by 1 base and J by 5 bases, with 9 bases left in between. CDR3 sequence reads: CATSRAQVNNEQFF. The CDR3 nucleotides read TGTGCCACCAGCAGAGCACAGGTGAACAATGAGCAGTTCTTC.